What follows describes a single T cell receptor (beta chain). What it binds is unknown. V lost 0 bases, J lost 6 bases, and 8 bases stayed unmatched. This CDR3 is built from 17 residues. Germline values: CDR1 MGHRA, CDR2 YSYEKL. Measured with immunoSEQ multiplex PCR; TCRdb has only the in-frame clones, and not every one. This sample has just under 85,000 clones, with roughly 90% found just once. This record belongs to a study of T cell responses to AZD1222 COVID-19 vaccine. Broader study findings: In all cases, repertoires were sampled only after the peak T cell response. Baseline seropositives among AZD1222 recipients totaled only six or seven.

The sample was peripheral blood, taken on day 0 of AZD1222 vaccination. The chain links TRBV4-1 to TRBJ2-3, with 11 bases identical to TRBD2. The clonotype originates from an adult in good health. The chain's CDR3 is CASSQEGSGGARDTQYF. The CDR3 nucleotides read TGCGCCAGCAGCCAAGAGGGTAGCGGGGGGGCCCGGGATACGCAGTATTTT.